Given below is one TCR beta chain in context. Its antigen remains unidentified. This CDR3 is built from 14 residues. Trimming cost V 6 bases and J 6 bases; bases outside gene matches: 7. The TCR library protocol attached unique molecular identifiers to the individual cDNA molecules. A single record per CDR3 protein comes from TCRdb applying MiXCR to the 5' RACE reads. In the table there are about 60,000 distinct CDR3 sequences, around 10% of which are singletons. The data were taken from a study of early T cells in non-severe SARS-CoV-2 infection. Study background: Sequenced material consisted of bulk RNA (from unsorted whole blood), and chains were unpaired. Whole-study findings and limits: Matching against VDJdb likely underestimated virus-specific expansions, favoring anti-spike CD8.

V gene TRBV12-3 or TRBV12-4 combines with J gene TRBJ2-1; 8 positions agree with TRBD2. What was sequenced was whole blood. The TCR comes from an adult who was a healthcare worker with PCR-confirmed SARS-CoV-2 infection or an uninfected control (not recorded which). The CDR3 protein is CASRSGRALNEQFF. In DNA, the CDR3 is TGTGCCAGCAGGTCCGGGAGGGCCCTCAATGAGCAGTTCTTC.